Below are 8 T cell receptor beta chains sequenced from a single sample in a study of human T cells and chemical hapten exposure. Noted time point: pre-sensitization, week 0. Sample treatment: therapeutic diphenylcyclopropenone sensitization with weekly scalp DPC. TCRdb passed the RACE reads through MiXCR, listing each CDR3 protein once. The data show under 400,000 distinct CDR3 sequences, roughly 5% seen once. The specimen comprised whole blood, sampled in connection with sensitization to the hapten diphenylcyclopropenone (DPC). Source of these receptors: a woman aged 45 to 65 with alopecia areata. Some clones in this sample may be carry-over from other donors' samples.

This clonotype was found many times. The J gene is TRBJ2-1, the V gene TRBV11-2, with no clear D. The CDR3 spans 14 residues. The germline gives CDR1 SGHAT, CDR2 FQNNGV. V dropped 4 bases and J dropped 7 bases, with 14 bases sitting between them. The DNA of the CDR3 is TGTGCCAGCAGCTCGCCAAAAAAGCAAAATGAGCAGTTCTTC. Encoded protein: CASSSPKKQNEQFF.

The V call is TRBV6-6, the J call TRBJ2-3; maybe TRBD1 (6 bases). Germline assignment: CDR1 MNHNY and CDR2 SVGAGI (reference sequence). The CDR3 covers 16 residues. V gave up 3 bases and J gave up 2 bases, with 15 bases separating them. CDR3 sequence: CASSYGIGGNTDTQYF. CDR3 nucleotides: TGTGCCAGCAGTTATGGTATAGGGGGAAACACAGATACGCAGTATTTT.

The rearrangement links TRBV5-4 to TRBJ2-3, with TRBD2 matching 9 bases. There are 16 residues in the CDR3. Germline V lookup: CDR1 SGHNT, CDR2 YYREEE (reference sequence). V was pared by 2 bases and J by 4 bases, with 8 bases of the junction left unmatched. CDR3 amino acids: CASSFTRGGASDTQYF. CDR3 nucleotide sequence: TGTGCCAGCAGCTTTACCCGCGGGGGGGCTTCAGATACGCAGTATTTT.

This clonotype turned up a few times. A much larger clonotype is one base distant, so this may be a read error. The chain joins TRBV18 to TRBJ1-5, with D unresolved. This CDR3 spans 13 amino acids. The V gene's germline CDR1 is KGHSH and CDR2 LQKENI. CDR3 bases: TGTGCCAGCCCACCAGACGTGAACCAGCCCCAGCATTTT. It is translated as CASPPDVNQPQHF.

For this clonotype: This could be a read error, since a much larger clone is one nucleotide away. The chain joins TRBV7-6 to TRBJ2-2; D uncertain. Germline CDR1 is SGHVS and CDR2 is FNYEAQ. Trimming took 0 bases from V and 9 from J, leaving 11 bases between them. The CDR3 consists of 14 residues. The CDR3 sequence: CASSLAQETWELFF. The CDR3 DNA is TGTGCCAGCAGCTTAGCCCAGGAGACCTGGGAGCTGTTTTTT.

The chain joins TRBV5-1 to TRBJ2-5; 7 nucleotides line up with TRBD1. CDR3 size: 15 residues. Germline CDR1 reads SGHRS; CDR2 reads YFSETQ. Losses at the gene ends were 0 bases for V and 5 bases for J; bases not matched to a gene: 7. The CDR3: CASSLDGQGVETQYF. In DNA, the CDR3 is TGCGCCAGCAGCTTGGATGGGCAGGGGGTCGAGACCCAGTACTTC.

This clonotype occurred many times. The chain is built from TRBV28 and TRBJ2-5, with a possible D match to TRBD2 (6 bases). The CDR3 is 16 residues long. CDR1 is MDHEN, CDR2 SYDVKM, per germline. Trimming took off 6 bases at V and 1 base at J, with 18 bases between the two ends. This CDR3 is CASSSGDAGPQETQYF. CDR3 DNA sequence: TGTGCCAGCAGCTCTGGAGACGCGGGGCCCCAAGAGACCCAGTACTTC.

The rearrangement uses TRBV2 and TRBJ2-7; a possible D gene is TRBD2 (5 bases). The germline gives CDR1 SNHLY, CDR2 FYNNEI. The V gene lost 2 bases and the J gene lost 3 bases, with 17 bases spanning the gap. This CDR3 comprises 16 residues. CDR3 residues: CASSENPPDGGYEQYF. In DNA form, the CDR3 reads TGTGCCAGCAGTGAAAACCCTCCGGACGGAGGCTACGAGCAGTACTTC.